The next 8 T cell receptor beta chains were all read from a single sample in a study of blood T cells in healthy people across ages. With a J-beta primer mix and a sample-barcoded 5' primer, a second PCR ran about 7 to 12 cycles. TCRdb processed the 5' RACE reads anew with MiXCR; each CDR3 protein has one entry. The sample yields hundreds of thousands of distinct CDR3 sequences, roughly 21% seen once. Sequenced: blood. The source is a man aged 65-85 years in good health.

The chain recombines TRBV2 with TRBJ2-7, with 10 bases that match TRBD1. CDR1 and CDR2 from the germline V gene are SNHLY and FYNNEI. CDR3 length: 15 residues. Germline trimming cut 3 bases from V and 1 base from J; bases unmatched to any gene: 3. Here the CDR3 DNA reads TGTGCCAGCAGTGATCCGGGACAGGGGTCCTACGAGCAGTACTTC. This encodes CASSDPGQGSYEQYF.

The chain is built from TRBV12-3 or TRBV12-4 and TRBJ1-4; a weak D match, TRBD1 (5 bases). The V end was cut by 8 bases, the J end by 2 bases, with 12 bases between. The CDR3 sequence is 14 residues long. The CDR3 loop reads CASGGGTTNEKLFF. DNA of the CDR3: TGTGCCAGCGGAGGTGGGACGACTAATGAAAAACTGTTTTTT.

The CDR3: CASSLDAGIASYEQYF. The DNA for the CDR3 is TGCGCCAGCAGCTTGGATGCGGGTATCGCGTCCTACGAGCAGTACTTC. This chain connects TRBV5-1 to TRBJ2-7, with D tentatively TRBD2 (5 bases). This CDR3 has 16 residues. Germline-derived CDR1 and CDR2 are SGHRS and YFSETQ. The ends were cut back, 0 bases at V and 1 base at J, with 14 bases in the middle.

The J gene is TRBJ2-4, the V gene TRBV7-3, with D possibly matching TRBD1 (7 bases). The CDR3 is made up of 19 amino acids. Trimming removed 2 bases from V and 3 bases from J, with 23 bases in between. Per the germline V gene, CDR1 is SGHTA and CDR2 is FQGTGA. CDR3 coding DNA: TGTGCCAGCAGCTTAGAGGGAGGTTTGAAGGGGGCATTCAAAAACATTCAGTACTTC. It is translated as CASSLEGGLKGAFKNIQYF.

This clonotype was found a few times. The chain couples TRBV3-1 to TRBJ2-7; TRBD2 agrees at 7 bases. Germline CDR1 reads LGHDT; CDR2 reads YNNKEL (reference sequence). V dropped 4 bases and J dropped 2; count of bases not matched to a gene: 8. This CDR3 has 15 residues. CDR3 sequence reads: CASSPLATAPYEQYF. The CDR3 region has the DNA TGTGCCAGCAGCCCACTAGCGACAGCCCCCTACGAGCAGTACTTC.

The chain recombines TRBV5-6 with TRBJ1-2; D not resolved. Per the germline V gene, CDR1 is SGHDT and CDR2 is YYEEEE. The CDR3 is 11 amino acids. Trimming shortened V by 1 base and J by 7 bases, and 5 bases separated the two germline ends. The CDR3 DNA follows: TGTGCCAGCAGCTTGACAGCTGGCTACACCTTC. The encoded protein is CASSLTAGYTF.

This clonotype was picked up many times. The chain uses TRBV15 and TRBJ1-1; D call uncertain. V lost 3 bases and J 0 bases, leaving 8 bases between the germline ends. CDR1 and CDR2 from the germline V gene are LNHNV and YYDKDF (reference sequence). This CDR3 spans 14 amino acids. The CDR3 region is CATSSGGMNTEAFF. The CDR3 DNA follows: TGTGCCACCAGCAGTGGAGGGATGAACACTGAAGCTTTCTTT.

The table lists this clonotype with a few counts. The chain has TRBV6-5 and TRBJ1-1; D remains ambiguous. The CDR3 sequence is 15 residues long. Germline values: CDR1 MNHEY, CDR2 SVGAGI. Trimming took off 0 bases at V and 2 bases at J, with 10 bases between the two ends. The CDR3 here is CASSYSPSLNTEAFF. CDR3 bases: TGTGCCAGCAGTTACTCACCCAGCCTTAACACTGAAGCTTTCTTT.